This T cell receptor beta chain was identified during a study of T-cell memory formation after mild COVID-19. Study results and limitations: Memory from before infection featured some responding clones, which suggests cross-reactive memory joined. Largely, contracting CD4+ clones fell within CM and EM, and contracting CD8+ clones within EMRA. Clones from the second wave (peaking day 37) had unconfirmed SARS-CoV-2 specificity.

A 5'RACE reaction primed in the constant segment made cDNA libraries of TCR alpha and TCR beta, and these carried sample barcodes and UMIs. In TCRdb, the 5' RACE reads were re-called with MiXCR into one record per CDR3 protein. The sample lists about 290,000 distinct CDR3 sequences, over 15% seen once, with roughly 23% in the top ten. V lost 5 bases, J lost 7 bases, and 15 bases lay in between. Per germline, CDR1 SGHTA and CDR2 FQGNSA. The CDR3 extends over 14 amino acids. Worth noting for this clonotype: As yet, its antigen is unknown.

The sequence came from a man between 18 and 35 years old who had mild COVID-19 (a few samples of this study predate the infection). Cell type and time point are not known. Sequencing input: PBMCs or a T cell subset sorted from them (not recorded which). The chain couples TRBV7-2 to TRBJ1-5; possible D gene TRBD1, 6 bases. The CDR3 sequence: CASSPGGQSQPQHF. CDR3 DNA: TGTGCCAGCAGCCCCGGGGGGCAGAGCCAGCCCCAGCATTTT.